The 31 T cell receptor beta chains below come from one sample, sequenced in a study of T cell changes during pregnancy in multiple sclerosis. TCRdb's table, derived via immunoSEQ multiplex PCR, lists solely in-frame clones and lacks some. In the table there are roughly 60,000 clones, 90% of which are singletons. This material consisted of peripheral blood, taken in the second trimester of pregnancy. These receptor sequences come from a female donor in good health, enrolled as a control in a pregnancy study.

The chain joins TRBV4-1 to TRBJ1-2, with D possibly matching TRBD1 (6 bases). The CDR3 length is 14 residues. Trimming pared 1 base from V and 2 bases from J, leaving 8 bases between. Germline values: CDR1 MGHRA, CDR2 YSYEKL. This chain's CDR3 is CASSQVGQNYGYTF. The CDR3 region has the DNA TGCGCCAGCAGCCAAGTGGGACAAAACTATGGCTACACCTTC.

This clone was detected only once. For the CDR3, the DNA is TGTGCCAGCTCACCAGGGGGCCGGGGGAACACTGAAGCTTTCTTT. Translating it yields CASSPGGRGNTEAFF. The rearrangement links TRBV18 to TRBJ1-1, with a tentative D call TRBD1 (6 bases). Trimming stripped 2 bases from V and 1 base from J, with 11 bases between. Germline lookup yields CDR1 KGHSH and CDR2 LQKENI. The CDR3 totals 15 residues.

The chain carries TRBV1 and TRBJ2-7; TRBD1 is taken as the D call from the table, unchecked against the DNA. TRBV1 is a pseudogene locus. This CDR3 spans 17 amino acids. The CDR3 region is CTSSQNPGTENSYEQYF. The CDR3, as DNA: TGCACCAGCAGCCAAAACCCAGGGACAGAAAACTCCTACGAGCAGTACTTC.

V is TRBV5-1 and J is TRBJ2-3; TRBD2 matches 8 bases. The junction had 17 bases not matched to a gene; V was cut back by 2 bases and J by 0 bases. Per the germline V gene, CDR1 is SGHRS and CDR2 is YFSETQ. CDR3 length equals 20 residues. In DNA, the CDR3 is TGCGCCAGCAGCTTAGTCCAGCGGGAGAAGACGGACCCTAGCACAGATACGCAGTATTTT. Translated: CASSLVQREKTDPSTDTQYF. Full variable domain (outside the CDR3, taken from reference TRBV5-1 and TRBJ2-3): KAGVTQTPRYLIKTRGQQVTLSCSPISGHRSVSWYQQTPGQGLQFLFEYFSETQRNKGNFPGRFSGRQFSNSRSEMNVSTLELGDSALYLCASSLVQREKTDPSTDTQYFGPGTRLTVL.

The chain combines TRBV5-4 with TRBJ1-1, with 7 bases that match TRBD1. This CDR3 region has 19 residues. V shed 1 base and J 2 bases; nucleotides not matched to a gene: 17. Germline V lookup: CDR1 SGHNT, CDR2 YYREEE (reference sequence). The CDR3 nucleotides read TGTGCCAGCAGCTTGTACCCCGGGAATGGCGGGACAGTTAACACTGAAGCTTTCTTT. Its protein product is CASSLYPGNGGTVNTEAFF.

A single count supports this clone. The gene calls are TRBV30 and TRBJ1-2; no clear D gene. V lost 5 bases, J lost 7 bases, and 14 bases lay in between. The CDR3 is 12 residues long. From germline, CDR1 is GTSNPN and CDR2 SVGIG (reference sequence). CDR3 region: CAWGRLGGGYTF. In nucleotides, the CDR3 is TGTGCCTGGGGGAGACTCGGCGGTGGCTACACCTTC.

This clone was counted a few times. This rearrangement joins TRBV7-3 to TRBJ1-1; D ambiguous. V lost 5 bases and J 0 bases, leaving 7 bases between the germline ends. The CDR3 has 13 amino acids. Germline V gene sequence: CDR1 SGHTA, CDR2 FQGTGA. The CDR3 DNA reads as TGTGCCAGCAGCACCTATCTGAACACTGAAGCTTTCTTT. Encoded protein: CASSTYLNTEAFF.

The chain has TRBV4-1 and TRBJ2-3; no clear D gene. V shed 4 bases and J shed 5 bases, with 16 bases lying between them. The CDR3 covers 15 residues. Germline V gene lookup returns CDR1 MGHRA and CDR2 YSYEKL. CDR3 region: CASSLTPAGGDTQYF. Here the CDR3 DNA reads TGCGCCAGCAGCCTAACCCCCGCCGGTGGAGATACGCAGTATTTT.

The rearrangement uses TRBV7-9 and TRBJ2-7, with 13 bases fitting TRBD2. V lost 1 base and J lost 0; bases outside the gene matches: 3. This CDR3 is built from 17 residues. Germline values: CDR1 SEHNR, CDR2 FQNEAQ (reference sequence). In nucleotides, the CDR3 is TGTGCCAGCAGCTTAGGGGGACTAGCGGGGACCTCCTACGAGCAGTACTTC. Its translation is CASSLGGLAGTSYEQYF.

The chain employs TRBV18 and TRBJ1-1; 8 positions match TRBD1. The CDR3 is 16 amino acids. After removal of 1 base from V and 2 bases from J, the junction contained 6 bases not matched to a gene. The germline CDR1 and CDR2 sequences are KGHSH and LQKENI. CDR3: CASSPLEQGANTEAFF. The DNA for the CDR3 is TGTGCCAGCTCACCACTTGAGCAGGGGGCAAACACTGAAGCTTTCTTT.

The chain couples TRBV10-3 to TRBJ2-1; the D gene is possibly TRBD2 (6 bases). Trimming pared 6 bases from V and 4 bases from J, leaving 16 bases between. The germline V gene has CDR1 ENHRY and CDR2 SYGVKD. The CDR3 is made up of 15 amino acids. CDR3 nucleotide sequence: TGTGCCATCAGGAATCGGGACTCCTCTTACAATGAGCAGTTCTTC. Its protein product is CAIRNRDSSYNEQFF.

This clone is a singleton in its sample. The chain uses TRBV7-6 and TRBJ2-2, with 11 bases identical to TRBD1. V was pared by 1 base and J by 0 bases, with 16 bases of the junction left unmatched. Germline CDR1 reads SGHVS; CDR2 reads FNYEAQ. This CDR3 region has 22 residues. The CDR3 sequence: CASSLVMPGQGANLANTGELFF. In DNA form, the CDR3 reads TGTGCCAGCAGCTTAGTAATGCCTGGACAGGGGGCTAACCTCGCGAACACCGGGGAGCTGTTTTTT.

The V and J genes are TRBV4-1 and TRBJ2-2; TRBD2 matches 9 bases. V was clipped by 8 bases and J by 7 bases; unmatched bases: 11. The CDR3 extends over 15 amino acids. CDR1 and CDR2 (germline): MGHRA, YSYEKL. In DNA form, the CDR3 reads TGCGCCAGCGGGGAATTAGCGGGAGTGGTCGGGGAGCTGTTTTTT. Encoded protein: CASGELAGVVGELFF.

This rearrangement joins TRBV5-1 to TRBJ2-3; TRBD2 matches 8 bases. Germline V CDR1 and CDR2: SGHRS, YFSETQ. Trimming took 2 bases from V and 2 from J; bases not matched to a gene: 4. CDR3 length: 15 residues. The CDR3 region has the DNA TGCGCCAGCAGCTTACTAGCGGTTAACACAGATACGCAGTATTTT. Translation gives CASSLLAVNTDTQYF.

This clone was detected once. The chain carries TRBV11-2 and TRBJ2-1; the match to TRBD2 covers 8 bases. Germline V lookup: CDR1 SGHAT, CDR2 FQNNGV. The J segment lost 9 bases and the V segment lost 2 bases, leaving 9 bases of the junction unmatched. The CDR3 is made up of 15 amino acids. CDR3 in amino acids: CASSLTSGSGSEQFF. The CDR3 DNA reads as TGTGCCAGCAGCTTAACCAGCGGGAGTGGGAGTGAGCAGTTCTTC.

The chain links TRBV27 to TRBJ1-2; D gene ambiguous. The germline V and J ends were trimmed by 3 bases and 5 bases, with 10 bases remaining between them. Germline V gene data show CDR1 as MNHEY and CDR2 as SMNVEV (reference sequence). CDR3 size: 13 residues. Here the CDR3 reads CASSFGRAYGYTF. DNA of the CDR3: TGTGCCAGCAGTTTCGGGCGGGCATATGGCTACACCTTC.

This clone came up once. The chain couples TRBV19 to TRBJ2-7; D may be TRBD1 (5 bases). V was trimmed by 3 bases and J by 5 bases, leaving 23 bases between them. Germline V gene lookup returns CDR1 LNHDA and CDR2 SQIVND (reference sequence). The CDR3 has 17 residues. CDR3 loop: CASSMSLGQGLVDEQYF. The CDR3 DNA reads TGTGCCAGTAGTATGTCACTCGGGCAGGGCCTGGTCGACGAGCAGTACTTC.

This sequence joins TRBV27 and TRBJ2-7; perhaps TRBD1 as D (6 bases). Per germline, CDR1 MNHEY and CDR2 SMNVEV (reference sequence). The CDR3 has 14 amino acids. V was trimmed by 2 bases and J by 3 bases, leaving 11 bases between them. CDR3 protein: CASSLGSRGYEQYF. The CDR3 region has the DNA TGTGCCAGCAGTTTAGGGTCCAGGGGCTACGAGCAGTACTTC.

This chain uses TRBV19 with TRBJ2-5, with a tentative D call TRBD2 (5 bases). V lost 0 bases, J lost 3 bases, and 5 bases lay in between. There are 13 residues in the CDR3. Germline V gene data show CDR1 as LNHDA and CDR2 as SQIVND (reference sequence). The CDR3 coding sequence is TGTGCCAGTAGTATAGACGGGGAAGAGACCCAGTACTTC. Encoded protein: CASSIDGEETQYF.

This chain uses TRBV28 with TRBJ2-3, with D perhaps TRBD2 (5 bases). Between the trimmed V and J ends, which lost 5 bases and 2 bases, there was a span of 17 bases. The CDR3 is made up of 16 amino acids. Germline values: CDR1 MDHEN, CDR2 SYDVKM. CDR3 DNA: TGTGCCAGCAGTCGTCGGGTACTAGTAGTCACAGATACGCAGTATTTT. The encoded protein is CASSRRVLVVTDTQYF.

The genes are TRBV6-5 and TRBJ2-7, with 12 positions matching TRBD2. The CDR3 contains 15 residues. Unmatched junction bases numbered 3, after V lost 6 bases and J lost 0 bases. CDR1 is MNHEY and CDR2 is SVGAGI in the germline V gene. The CDR3 DNA is TGTGCCAGCAGACCGACTAGCGGGAGCTCCTACGAGCAGTACTTC. Amino acid sequence: CASRPTSGSSYEQYF.

The J gene is TRBJ1-2, the V gene TRBV9, with D hard to call. Trimming stripped 1 base from V and 2 bases from J, with 15 bases between. Germline CDR1 and CDR2: SGDLS and YYNGEE. The CDR3 contains 16 residues. CDR3 loop: CASSVFDRGGNYGYTF. The CDR3 nucleotides read TGTGCCAGCAGCGTATTCGATAGAGGAGGGAACTATGGCTACACCTTC. Full variable domain (rest looked up from reference TRBV9 and TRBJ1-2): DSGVTQTPKHLITATGQRVTLRCSPRSGDLSVYWYQQSLDQGLQFLIQYYNGEERAKGNILERFSAQQFPDLHSELNLSSLELGDSALYFCASSVFDRGGNYGYTFGSGTRLTVV.

The chain carries TRBV4-2 and TRBJ2-4; TRBD2 agrees at 7 bases. Germline-derived CDR1 and CDR2 are LGHNA and YNFKEQ. The CDR3 spans 19 residues. V dropped 5 bases and J dropped 0; count of bases not matched to a gene: 16. The CDR3 spells CASSGSGTLTTLAKNIQYF. CDR3 coding DNA: TGTGCCAGCAGCGGCAGCGGGACCTTAACCACCCTAGCCAAAAACATTCAGTACTTC.

The table lists this clone with a count of one. The V gene is TRBV27, the J gene TRBJ2-2; 8 bases fit TRBD1. Germline trimming cut 6 bases from V and 6 bases from J; bases unmatched to any gene: 6. The V gene's germline CDR1 is MNHEY and CDR2 SMNVEV (reference sequence). The CDR3 contains 14 residues. The CDR3 reads CASRYQGAPGELFF. CDR3 sequence (DNA): TGTGCCAGCAGATATCAGGGGGCCCCCGGGGAGCTGTTTTTT.

This rearrangement joins TRBV9 to TRBJ2-5; 9 bases are a match to TRBD1. J lost 4 bases, V lost 3 bases, and 13 bases had no gene match. The germline gives CDR1 SGDLS, CDR2 YYNGEE. This CDR3 has 17 amino acids. The CDR3 DNA reads TGTGCCAGCAGCGCGACCTCCCGACAGGGGGTTGGAGAGACCCAGTACTTC. Its protein is CASSATSRQGVGETQYF. The variable domain in full, completed from reference TRBV9 and TRBJ2-5, reads DSGVTQTPKHLITATGQRVTLRCSPRSGDLSVYWYQQSLDQGLQFLIQYYNGEERAKGNILERFSAQQFPDLHSELNLSSLELGDSALYFCASSATSRQGVGETQYFGPGTRLLVL.

The chain couples TRBV7-8 to TRBJ2-2, with TRBD2 matching over 7 bases. Looked up from germline, CDR1 is SGHVS and CDR2 is FQNEAQ. This CDR3 has 14 residues. V lost 5 bases, J lost 8 bases, and 8 bases stayed unmatched. The CDR3 is CASSGGTTRGELFF. For the CDR3, the DNA is TGTGCCAGCAGCGGAGGGACTACTCGGGGGGAGCTGTTTTTT.

This clone is a singleton in its sample. The chain joins TRBV14 to TRBJ2-3; D may be TRBD2 (7 bases). The V end lost 0 bases, the J end lost 6 bases, and 16 bases lay between the germline ends. The CDR3 consists of 16 residues. In germline, CDR1 is SGHDN, CDR2 FVKESK. The CDR3: CASSQDPGGLGDTQYF. CDR3 sequence (DNA): TGTGCCAGCAGCCAAGATCCCGGGGGGCTAGGGGATACGCAGTATTTT.

The gene calls are TRBV2 and TRBJ2-2; the D gene is possibly TRBD1 (6 bases). The CDR3 length is 14 residues. The ends were cut back, 6 bases at V and 1 base at J, with 9 bases in the middle. Germline loops: CDR1 SNHLY, CDR2 FYNNEI. The CDR3 spells CASSEDRNTGELFF. DNA for the CDR3: TGTGCCAGCAGCGAGGACAGGAACACCGGGGAGCTGTTTTTT.

The rearrangement uses TRBV5-1 and TRBJ2-3; D is possibly TRBD1 (5 bases). V was shortened by 1 base and J by 2 bases, with 14 bases between the two germline ends. Germline lookup yields CDR1 SGHRS and CDR2 YFSETQ. CDR3 length equals 16 residues. In DNA, the CDR3 is TGCGCCAGCAGCTTGACAGGCCCACGTTTCACAGATACGCAGTATTTT. Amino acid sequence: CASSLTGPRFTDTQYF. Full variable domain (missing parts from reference TRBV5-1 and TRBJ2-3): KAGVTQTPRYLIKTRGQQVTLSCSPISGHRSVSWYQQTPGQGLQFLFEYFSETQRNKGNFPGRFSGRQFSNSRSEMNVSTLELGDSALYLCASSLTGPRFTDTQYFGPGTRLTVL.

V is TRBV7-9 and J is TRBJ1-1; 8 bases are shared with TRBD1. V was pared by 2 bases and J by 5 bases, with 7 bases of the junction left unmatched. Germline CDR1 SEHNR, CDR2 FQNEAQ (reference sequence). The CDR3 length is 15 residues. CDR3 bases: TGTGCCAGCAGCTTAAGACAGGGGAGTATGACTGAAGCTTTCTTT. It encodes CASSLRQGSMTEAFF.

V usage is TRBV27 and J usage is TRBJ2-2, with TRBD1 matching 8 bases. Germline-derived CDR1 and CDR2 are MNHEY and SMNVEV (reference sequence). Trimming at V came to 6 bases and at J to 2 bases, leaving 5 bases not matched to a gene. The CDR3 totals 15 residues. Here the CDR3 DNA reads TGTGCCAGCAGCCCAGGACAGGGAAACACCGGGGAGCTGTTTTTT. Protein product: CASSPGQGNTGELFF.